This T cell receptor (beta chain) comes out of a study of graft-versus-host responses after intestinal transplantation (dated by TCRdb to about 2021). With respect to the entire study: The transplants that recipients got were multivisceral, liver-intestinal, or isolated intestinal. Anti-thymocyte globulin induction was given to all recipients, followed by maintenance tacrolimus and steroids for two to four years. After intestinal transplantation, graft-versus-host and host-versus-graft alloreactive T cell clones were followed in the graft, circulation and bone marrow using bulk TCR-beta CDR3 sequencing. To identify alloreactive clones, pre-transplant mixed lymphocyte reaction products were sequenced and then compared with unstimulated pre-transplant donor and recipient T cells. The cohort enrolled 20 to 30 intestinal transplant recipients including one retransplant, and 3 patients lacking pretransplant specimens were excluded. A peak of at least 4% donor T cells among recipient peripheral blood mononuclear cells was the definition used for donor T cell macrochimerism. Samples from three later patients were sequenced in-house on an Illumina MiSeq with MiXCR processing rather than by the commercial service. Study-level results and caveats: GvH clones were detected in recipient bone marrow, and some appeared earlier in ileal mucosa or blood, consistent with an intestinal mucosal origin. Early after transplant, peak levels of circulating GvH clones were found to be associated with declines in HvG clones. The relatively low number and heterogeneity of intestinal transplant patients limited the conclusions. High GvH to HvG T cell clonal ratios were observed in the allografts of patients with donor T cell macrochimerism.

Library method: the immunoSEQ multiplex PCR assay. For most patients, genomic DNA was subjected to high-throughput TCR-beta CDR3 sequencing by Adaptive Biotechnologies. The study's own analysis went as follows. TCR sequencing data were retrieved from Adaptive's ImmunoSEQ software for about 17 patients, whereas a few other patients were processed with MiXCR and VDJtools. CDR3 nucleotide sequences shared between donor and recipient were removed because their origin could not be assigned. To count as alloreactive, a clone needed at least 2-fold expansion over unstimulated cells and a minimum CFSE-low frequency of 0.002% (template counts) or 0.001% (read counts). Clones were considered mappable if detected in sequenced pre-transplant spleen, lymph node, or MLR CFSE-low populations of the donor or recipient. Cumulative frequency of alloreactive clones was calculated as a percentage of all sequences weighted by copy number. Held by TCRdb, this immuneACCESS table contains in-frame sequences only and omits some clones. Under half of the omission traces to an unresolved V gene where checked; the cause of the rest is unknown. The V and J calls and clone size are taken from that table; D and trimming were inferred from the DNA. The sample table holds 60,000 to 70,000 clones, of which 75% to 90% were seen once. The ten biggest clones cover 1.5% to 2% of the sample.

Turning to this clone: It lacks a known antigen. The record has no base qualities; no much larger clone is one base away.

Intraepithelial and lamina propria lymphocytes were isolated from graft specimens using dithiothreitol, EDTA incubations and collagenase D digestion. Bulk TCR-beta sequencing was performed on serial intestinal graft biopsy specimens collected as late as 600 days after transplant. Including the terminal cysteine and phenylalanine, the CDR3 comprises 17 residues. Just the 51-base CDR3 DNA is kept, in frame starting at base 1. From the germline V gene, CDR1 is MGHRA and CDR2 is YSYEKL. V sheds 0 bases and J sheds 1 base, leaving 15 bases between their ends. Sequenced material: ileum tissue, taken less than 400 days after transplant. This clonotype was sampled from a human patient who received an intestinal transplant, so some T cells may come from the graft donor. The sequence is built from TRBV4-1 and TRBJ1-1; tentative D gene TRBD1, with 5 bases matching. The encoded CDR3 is CASSQDPADIGNTEAFF. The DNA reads TGCGCCAGCAGCCAAGATCCCGCGGACATAGGGAACACTGAAGCTTTCTTT.